A selection of T cell receptor beta chains follows, all from one sample in a study of spatial heterogeneity in lung cancer. From the 5' RACE reads, TCRdb called clonotypes with MiXCR, one entry per CDR3 protein. Among more than 30,000 distinct CDR3 sequences listed, 8.5% to 12% were seen once. Sequences were derived from PBMCs, sampled at follow-up. These TCRs come from a female donor with early-stage non-small cell lung cancer. Each CDR3 is given without its conserved first and last residue.

v_call cdr3_aa
TRBV5-1 ASSSGDRVGEQY
TRBV20-1 SARASWVTDTQY
TRBV12-3/TRBV12-4 ASSPGPLGRDTQY
TRBV7-8 ASSLGPSYEQY
TRBV10-3 AISWTVSYEQY
TRBV6-5 ASSWTGGRDQPQH
TRBV11-1 ASSSSGGASSYNEQF
TRBV6-2/TRBV6-3 ASSYSVVNTEAF
TRBV5-6 ASSLAPGETQY
TRBV7-2 ASSLGLSGAKETQY
TRBV2 ASRRTGGADYGYT
TRBV19 ASSLSQRGLTDTQY
TRBV11-1 ASSLSGRVGQETQY
TRBV20-1 SAGTGADTEAF
TRBV30 AWKDRAGIYEQY
TRBV6-5 ASSPRANYEQY
TRBV7-6 ASSLWDRTRNEQF
TRBV13 ASSLGRATYEQY
TRBV4-3 ASSQDRLQETQY
TRBV24-1 ATSDSPGRLRYEQY
TRBV6-2/TRBV6-3 ASSYLRDTDQPQH
TRBV18 ASSPDPGQFGYT
TRBV9 ASSARFGYEQY
TRBV14 ASSQEINPQETQY
TRBV27 ASSLMGRTGGPGGELF
TRBV29-1 SVCMANQETQY
TRBV20-1 SASMVGLLDEQF
TRBV10-3 AIRAADGYTEAF
TRBV6-5 ASSPGTGRGSLAKNIQY
TRBV10-3 AISETLARGPYEQY
TRBV3-1 ASSQVSGHNEQF
TRBV5-1 ASSLGTGNNQPQH
TRBV7-2 ASSLAARAYEQY
TRBV12-3/TRBV12-4 ASSFQGRGDTQY
TRBV7-2 ASTLGTGKETQY
TRBV19 ASSIDPDSLNTEAF
TRBV12-3/TRBV12-4 ASSLNKGTDTQY
TRBV29-1 SADRGAGELF
TRBV29-1 SVERAGAYGYT
TRBV6-1 ASSETGTGTEKLF